These 17 T cell receptor beta chains originate from one sample sequenced in a study of identical twins. TCRdb passed the 5' RACE reads through MiXCR, listing each CDR3 protein once. The table records under 300,000 distinct CDR3 sequences, about 12% of them present only once. These data were also reused for a study on yellow fever vaccine responses in identical twins.

The sample comprised memory (CD45RO+) T cells sorted from blood. Receptors originate from a young woman in good health.

This rearrangement joins TRBV7-2 to TRBJ2-7; D not certain. Trimming pared 4 bases from V and 6 bases from J, leaving 10 bases between. The V gene's germline CDR1 is SGHTA and CDR2 FQGNSA. The CDR3 spans 12 residues. DNA of the CDR3: TGTGCCAGCAGCTCCGACTTCGCCGAGCAGTACTTC. Amino acids: CASSSDFAEQYF.

V and J are TRBV6-5 and TRBJ2-1, with D possibly TRBD1 on 5 matching bases. CDR3 length equals 11 residues. The V gene's germline CDR1 is MNHEY and CDR2 SVGAGI. With 10 bases removed from V and 9 bases from J, the gap between germline ends came to 13 bases. The CDR3 sequence: CATRVRSEQFF. The CDR3 bases are TGTGCCACCAGGGTACGAAGTGAGCAGTTCTTC.

The chain uses TRBV5-1 and TRBJ2-1; D uncertain. CDR1 SGHRS and CDR2 YFSETQ come from the germline V gene. Trimming cost V 3 bases and J 6 bases, with 10 bases left between them. This CDR3 has 13 amino acids. CDR3 residues: CASSSNAGNEQFF. The DNA for the CDR3 is TGCGCCAGCAGCTCCAATGCAGGCAATGAGCAGTTCTTC.

This clonotype was counted only a few times. The CDR3 DNA reads TGTGCCAGCAGAACTAGCGGGATTGAGACAGATACGCAGTATTTT. The encoded protein is CASRTSGIETDTQYF. V and J are TRBV6-1 and TRBJ2-3, with TRBD2 matching 10 bases. The CDR3 length is 15 residues. Germline V gene lookup returns CDR1 MNHNS and CDR2 SASEGT. The junction had 6 bases not matched to a gene; V was cut back by 6 bases and J by 3 bases.

This clonotype was counted a few times. V and J are TRBV15 and TRBJ2-2, with D maybe TRBD2 (5 bases). Between the trimmed V and J ends, which lost 3 bases and 1 base, there was a span of 12 bases. The CDR3 is made up of 16 amino acids. CDR1 LNHNV and CDR2 YYDKDF come from the germline V gene (reference sequence). CDR3 sequence reads: CATSRKGDLNTGELFF. CDR3 sequence (DNA): TGTGCCACCAGCAGGAAGGGAGATCTGAACACCGGGGAGCTGTTTTTT.

This clonotype came up many times. V is TRBV3-1 and J is TRBJ2-2, with D hard to call. Deletions cut 0 bases from V and 5 bases from J, with 4 bases between. The CDR3 spans 13 residues. Germline CDR1 is LGHDT and CDR2 is YNNKEL (reference sequence). DNA of the CDR3: TGTGCCAGCAGCCAAGATATAACCGGGGAGCTGTTTTTT. Amino acid sequence: CASSQDITGELFF.

The chain recombines TRBV29-1 with TRBJ2-3; 7 nucleotides match TRBD1. The CDR3 spans 14 residues. Germline V gene data show CDR1 as SQVTM and CDR2 as ANQGSEA. The V segment lost 6 bases and the J segment 0 bases; nucleotides outside the gene matches: 6. The CDR3 bases are TGCAGCGTCCAAGAGGGACAGAGCACAGATACGCAGTATTTT. Amino acid sequence: CSVQEGQSTDTQYF.

As for this clonotype: The junction does not match germline at one end; this may be a read error. This sequence joins TRBV20-1 and TRBJ2-1; a weak D match, TRBD2 (6 bases). There are 16 residues in the CDR3. Germline CDR1 is DFQATT and CDR2 is SNEGSKA (reference sequence). CDR3 bases: TGCAATGCTAGAGTTGCTGGGGGGAACTCCTACAATGAGCAGTTCTTC. This translates into CNARVAGGNSYNEQFF.

This clonotype appeared many times. The chain carries TRBV6-4 and TRBJ2-1; 11 nucleotides line up with TRBD2. The ends lost 5 bases at V and 9 bases at J; junction bases unmatched: 12. Germline lookup yields CDR1 MRHNA and CDR2 SNTAGT. CDR3 size: 16 residues. In DNA form, the CDR3 reads TGTGCCAGCAGTCCAAATCTAGCGGGGGGTGAGAGTGAGCAGTTCTTC. This sequence encodes CASSPNLAGGESEQFF.

The chain couples TRBV7-2 to TRBJ1-6; D gene unclear. The CDR3 covers 14 residues. V was clipped by 5 bases and J by 2 bases, with 7 bases between them. Germline V gene sequence: CDR1 SGHTA, CDR2 FQGNSA. CDR3 in amino acids: CASSLGTYNSPLHF. In DNA form, the CDR3 reads TGTGCCAGCAGCCTCGGGACCTATAATTCACCCCTCCACTTT.

V gene TRBV4-3 combines with J gene TRBJ2-2; 10 bases are shared with TRBD1. V gave up 0 bases and J gave up 6 bases; unmatched junction bases: 10. CDR1 and CDR2 (germline): LGHNA, YSLEER. There are 18 residues in the CDR3. CDR3 coding DNA: TGCGCCAGCAGCCAAGAGGAGCCGGGCGGACAGGGGGCCGGGGAGCTGTTTTTT. Its protein product is CASSQEEPGGQGAGELFF.

The chain links TRBV12-3 or TRBV12-4 to TRBJ2-7; 7 bases map to TRBD1. The CDR3 spans 12 residues. The V and J ends lost 5 bases and 6 bases, in that order; junction bases with no gene match: 4. The CDR3 DNA sequence: TGTGCCAGCAGTCCTGACAGGGTCGAGCAGTACTTC. Translation gives CASSPDRVEQYF.

V is TRBV5-1 and J is TRBJ2-3; 8 bases agree with TRBD1. This CDR3 is 16 amino acids long. Germline V gene lookup returns CDR1 SGHRS and CDR2 YFSETQ. V shed 0 bases, J shed 2 bases, and the junction held 5 bases outside the gene matches. This CDR3 is CASSLGQGIFTDTQYF. CDR3 DNA sequence: TGCGCCAGCAGCTTGGGACAGGGGATTTTCACAGATACGCAGTATTTT.

The chain carries TRBV7-2 and TRBJ2-2; 8 bases map to TRBD2. Germline lookup yields CDR1 SGHTA and CDR2 FQGNSA. The CDR3 is made up of 14 amino acids. V trimming: 5 bases; J trimming: 6 bases; junction bases outside the gene matches: 5. The CDR3 loop reads CASSPGTSPGELFF. DNA of the CDR3: TGTGCCAGCAGCCCCGGGACTAGTCCCGGGGAGCTGTTTTTT.

This clonotype occurred a few times. The gene calls are TRBV6-2 or TRBV6-3 and TRBJ2-2; D is ambiguous. Trimming took off 4 bases at V and 7 bases at J, with 10 bases between the two ends. The CDR3 extends over 13 amino acids. Looked up from germline, CDR1 is MNHEY and CDR2 is SVGEGT. The CDR3 sequence is CASSSTRGGELFF. The DNA for the CDR3 is TGTGCCAGCAGTTCAACAAGAGGCGGGGAGCTGTTTTTT.

The V gene is TRBV25-1, the J gene TRBJ2-7; 7 bases line up with TRBD1. V was pared by 4 bases and J by 3 bases, with 9 bases of the junction left unmatched. Germline values: CDR1 MGHDK, CDR2 SYGVNS. This CDR3 region has 15 residues. In DNA, the CDR3 is TGTGCCAGCAGTGCCTCCGGGACAGAGAACTACGAGCAGTACTTC. This translates into CASSASGTENYEQYF.

This chain connects TRBV6-5 to TRBJ2-1; D is possibly TRBD2 (7 bases). V lost 2 bases and J 2 bases, leaving 13 bases between the germline ends. The germline gives CDR1 MNHEY, CDR2 SVGAGI. The CDR3 spans 16 residues. CDR3 sequence reads: CASSYVGGRTYNEQFF. The CDR3 DNA follows: TGTGCCAGCAGTTACGTCGGGGGGCGCACCTACAATGAGCAGTTCTTC.